The 23 T cell receptor beta chains below all came from one sample that was sequenced in a study of blood T cell repertoires in COVID-19. TCRdb keeps only in-frame clones here, not all; method: immunoSEQ multiplex PCR. Among approximately 320,000 clones listed, roughly 87% were seen once. Specimen: PBMCs or T cells enriched from blood (not recorded which). The receptors here all came from a woman younger than 35 who had recovered from COVID-19.

Comment on this clone: At the DNA level, this CDR3 is encoded by other sequences in the same sample as well. The chain employs TRBV30 and TRBJ1-1; 7 nucleotides agree with TRBD1. Trimming at V came to 1 base and at J to 2 bases, leaving 1 base not matched to a gene. CDR3 length: 13 amino acids. CDR1 and CDR2 (germline): GTSNPN, SVGIG (reference sequence). CDR3 sequence (DNA): TGTGCCTGGAGTGCAGGGGGAAACACTGAAGCTTTCTTT. The encoded protein is CAWSAGGNTEAFF.

The chain has TRBV7-9 and TRBJ1-5, with D perhaps TRBD1 (5 bases). Germline V gives CDR1 SEHNR, CDR2 FQNEAQ (reference sequence). This CDR3 contains 15 residues. Trimming pared 3 bases from V and 7 bases from J, leaving 16 bases between. CDR3 in amino acids: CASSLGGADGQPQHF. The CDR3 DNA sequence: TGTGCCAGCAGCTTGGGAGGGGCCGACGGGCAGCCCCAGCATTTT.

The chain recombines TRBV7-2 with TRBJ2-2, with 10 bases that match TRBD2. V dropped 3 bases and J dropped 4; count of bases not matched to a gene: 2. The CDR3 sequence is 15 residues long. The germline V gene has CDR1 SGHTA and CDR2 FQGNSA. The CDR3 loop reads CASSFLAGVTGELFF. In DNA, the CDR3 is TGTGCCAGCAGCTTCCTAGCGGGAGTCACCGGGGAGCTGTTTTTT.

This chain uses TRBV28 with TRBJ1-5; TRBD1 might be the D (6 bases). CDR1 is MDHEN, CDR2 SYDVKM, per germline. The V and J ends lost 7 bases and 6 bases respectively, with 19 bases between them. CDR3 size: 15 residues. CDR3 nucleotides: TGTGCCAGCAAAATGTACAGGGCACTAGGTCAGCCCCAGCATTTT. Its translation is CASKMYRALGQPQHF.

The chain uses TRBV4-3 and TRBJ2-2; D might be TRBD2 (6 bases). The CDR3 is 15 amino acids. The V gene lost 0 bases and the J gene lost 7 bases, with 12 bases spanning the gap. Germline V CDR1 and CDR2: LGHNA, YSLEER. The CDR3 DNA sequence: TGCGCCAGCAGCCAAGATCTCCGGGGGATCGGGGAGCTGTTTTTT. Translated, it gives CASSQDLRGIGELFF.

This clone was seen just once. The chain carries TRBV7-9 and TRBJ2-5; 10 nucleotides align to TRBD2. Germline loops: CDR1 SEHNR, CDR2 FQNEAQ (reference sequence). J lost 5 bases, V lost 0 bases, and 9 bases had no gene match. The CDR3 loop spans 17 amino acids. CDR3 nucleotides: TGTGCCAGCAGCTTAGCGGGGGCGGGACTAGCGTTGGAGACCCAGTACTTC. Translating it yields CASSLAGAGLALETQYF.

The chain joins TRBV3-1 (or the pseudogene TRBV3-2) to TRBJ2-5, with 14 bases matching TRBD2. The J segment lost 5 bases and the V segment lost 5 bases, leaving 10 bases of the junction unmatched. The germline CDR1 and CDR2 sequences are LGHDT and YNNKEL (reference sequence). This CDR3 is built from 17 residues. CDR3 nucleotide sequence: TGTGCCAGCAGCTCAACGACTAGCGGGAGGGGGAGCGAGACCCAGTACTTC. It specifies CASSSTTSGRGSETQYF.

The rearrangement uses TRBV4-3 and TRBJ2-1, with TRBD2 matching 7 bases. Trimming at V came to 1 base and at J to 4 bases, leaving 7 bases not matched to a gene. The CDR3 loop spans 16 amino acids. Germline CDR1 LGHNA, CDR2 YSLEER. The CDR3 loop is CASSQVGRGRYNEQFF. In DNA form, the CDR3 reads TGCGCCAGCAGCCAAGTGGGGCGCGGGAGATACAATGAGCAGTTCTTC.

The chain is built from TRBV13 and TRBJ1-1; no clear D. The CDR3 length is 14 residues. V was pared by 2 bases and J by 11 bases, with 18 bases between. In germline, CDR1 is PRHDT, CDR2 FYEKMQ (reference sequence). CDR3 region: CASSLRSRARQAFF. The CDR3 DNA reads as TGTGCCAGCAGCTTAAGGTCGAGGGCCCGTCAGGCTTTCTTT.

The chain combines TRBV4-3 with TRBJ1-2, with D tentatively TRBD1 (6 bases). The CDR3 has 15 amino acids. Germline loops: CDR1 LGHNA, CDR2 YSLEER. Trimming cost V 4 bases and J 1 base, with 13 bases left between them. CDR3: CASSLGPGDNYGYTF. CDR3 DNA: TGCGCCAGCAGCCTAGGGCCAGGGGATAACTATGGCTACACCTTC.

The V gene is TRBV3-1 (or the pseudogene TRBV3-2), the J gene TRBJ2-1; 11 bases fit TRBD2. V shed 4 bases, J shed 9 bases, and the junction held 2 bases outside the gene matches. The CDR3 consists of 13 residues. Per germline, CDR1 LGHDT and CDR2 YNNKEL (reference sequence). This CDR3 is CASSRGTSGEQFF. The CDR3 nucleotides are TGTGCCAGCAGCCGGGGGACTAGCGGTGAGCAGTTCTTC.

The chain uses TRBV2 and TRBJ2-5, with D unresolved. The CDR3 has 14 amino acids. V lost 1 base to trimming and J lost 1 base, with 7 bases between them. Germline-derived CDR1 and CDR2 are SNHLY and FYNNEI. The CDR3 sequence: CASSEDRVQETQYF. CDR3 in DNA: TGTGCCAGCAGTGAAGACCGGGTCCAAGAGACCCAGTACTTC.

This clone was recorded a few times. The V call is TRBV7-2, the J call TRBJ1-2, with D uncertain. Germline loops: CDR1 SGHTA, CDR2 FQGNSA. Trimming took off 1 base at V and 0 bases at J, with 9 bases between the two ends. The CDR3 is 15 residues long. In DNA form, the CDR3 reads TGTGCCAGCAGCTTAGTCTTTTCAGCTAACTATGGCTACACCTTC. It specifies CASSLVFSANYGYTF.

The genes are TRBV11-2 and TRBJ1-1, with 8 bases aligning to TRBD1. Germline V gene lookup returns CDR1 SGHAT and CDR2 FQNNGV. The CDR3 contains 14 residues. J was trimmed by 7 bases and V by 5 bases; bases with no gene match: 9. CDR3 amino acids: CASSRIWTGNEAFF. The CDR3 DNA sequence: TGTGCCAGCAGCCGCATCTGGACAGGGAATGAAGCTTTCTTT.

The V gene is TRBV7-2, the J gene TRBJ1-6, with D possibly being TRBD1 (6 bases). Germline CDR1 reads SGHTA; CDR2 reads FQGNSA. This CDR3 has 15 residues. V was shortened by 3 bases and J by 8 bases, with 14 bases between the two germline ends. CDR3 DNA sequence: TGTGCCAGCAGCTTTACCTGGACAGTTGATTCACCCCTCCACTTT. It yields the protein CASSFTWTVDSPLHF.

This chain connects TRBV6-5 to TRBJ2-1; D unclear. The CDR3 covers 15 residues. From germline, CDR1 is MNHEY and CDR2 SVGAGI. V lost 4 bases and J lost 0, with 10 bases in between. In nucleotides, the CDR3 is TGTGCCAGCAGTTCGGCGAGGAGCTCCTACAATGAGCAGTTCTTC. Translating gives CASSSARSSYNEQFF.

The chain combines TRBV3-1 (or the pseudogene TRBV3-2) with TRBJ1-5, with D maybe TRBD1 (5 bases). V dropped 2 bases and J dropped 7 bases, with 9 bases sitting between them. The CDR3 runs 13 residues. Germline lookup yields CDR1 LGHDT and CDR2 YNNKEL (reference sequence). In DNA form, the CDR3 reads TGTGCCAGCAGCCAAACAGGTACCCAGCCCCAGCATTTT. Translating it yields CASSQTGTQPQHF.

This chain links TRBV5-5 with TRBJ2-1, with TRBD1 matching over 8 bases. V was clipped by 4 bases and J by 6 bases; unmatched bases: 6. Germline V lookup: CDR1 SGHKS, CDR2 YYEKEE (reference sequence). The CDR3 has 14 residues. CDR3 DNA: TGTGCCAGCAGCCCGGACAGGGTCGGCAATGAGCAGTTCTTC. Amino acids: CASSPDRVGNEQFF. Based on the CDR3 plus reference TRBV5-5 and TRBJ2-1, the full variable domain is DAGVTQSPTHLIKTRGQQVTLRCSPISGHKSVSWYQQVLGQGPQFIFQYYEKEERGRGNFPDRFSARQFPNYSSELNVNALLLGDSALYLCASSPDRVGNEQFFGPGTRLTVL.

The chain combines TRBV7-2 with TRBJ2-7; TRBD1 matches 10 bases. This CDR3 is built from 14 residues. Germline CDR1 and CDR2: SGHTA and FQGNSA. V shed 3 bases, J shed 6 bases, and the junction held 5 bases outside the gene matches. For the CDR3, the DNA is TGTGCCAGCAGCTTTGGAGGGACAGGGGTCGAGCAGTACTTC. The encoded protein is CASSFGGTGVEQYF.

The rearrangement links TRBV6-5 to TRBJ1-1; D is perhaps TRBD1 (5 bases). CDR1 is MNHEY, CDR2 SVGAGI, per germline. Trimming stripped 9 bases from V and 6 bases from J, with 20 bases between. The CDR3 loop spans 14 amino acids. CDR3 in amino acids: CASLEGQAYSEAFF. As DNA, the CDR3 is TGTGCCAGTCTGGAGGGGCAGGCCTATTCTGAAGCTTTCTTT.

The chain carries TRBV18 and TRBJ1-1; no reliable D call. Trimming stripped 3 bases from V and 8 bases from J, with 10 bases between. This CDR3 comprises 12 residues. CDR1 is KGHSH and CDR2 is LQKENI in the germline V gene. CDR3 DNA: TGTGCCAGCTCACCTGGACGGGGAGAAGCTTTCTTT. It is translated as CASSPGRGEAFF.

The rearrangement uses TRBV29-1 and TRBJ2-3, with 11 bases identical to TRBD1. This CDR3 has 15 amino acids. Germline loops: CDR1 SQVTM, CDR2 ANQGSEA. With 4 bases clipped from V and 4 bases from J, the junction kept 7 bases outside the gene matches. The DNA for the CDR3 is TGCAGCGTTGTAGGATGGACAGGGGGCGCAGATACGCAGTATTTT. Translation gives CSVVGWTGGADTQYF.

J is TRBJ1-4 and V is TRBV15; D unresolved. V shed 0 bases and J shed 6 bases, with 8 bases lying between them. Germline-derived CDR1 and CDR2 are LNHNV and YYDKDF (reference sequence). The CDR3 covers 14 residues. The CDR3 here is CATSRDNGDEKLFF. The CDR3, as DNA: TGTGCCACCAGCAGAGATAACGGGGATGAAAAACTGTTTTTT.